These 20 T cell receptor beta chains originate from one sample sequenced in a study of CD8 T cells in ankylosing spondylitis. MiXCR, applied by TCRdb to the 5' RACE reads, yields one record per CDR3 protein. The table includes roughly 700,000 distinct CDR3 sequences, around 20% detected once. Their specific antigens are unknown. Whole-study results and caveats: A TCR beta motif of fewer than ten highly homologous variants seemed to mark ankylosing spondylitis blood.

Sequences were obtained from blood, either unsorted or a sorted T cell fraction (not recorded which). The receptors stem from a male donor with ankylosing spondylitis.

This chain links TRBV2 with TRBJ2-7; the D gene is possibly TRBD2 (5 bases). The germline V and J ends were trimmed by 8 bases and 1 base, with 12 bases remaining between them. CDR3 size: 13 residues. The germline V gene has CDR1 SNHLY and CDR2 FYNNEI. The CDR3 spells CASGLTGSYEQYF. The CDR3 nucleotides are TGTGCCAGCGGCCTGACGGGATCCTACGAGCAGTACTTC.

This clonotype has a handful of counts. The chain couples TRBV9 to TRBJ1-4; tentative D call: TRBD1 (6 bases). Germline CDR1 SGDLS, CDR2 YYNGEE. The CDR3 is made up of 14 amino acids. Trimming stripped 4 bases from V and 7 bases from J, with 14 bases between. CDR3 sequence: CASSTQGHSEKLFF. CDR3 DNA: TGTGCCAGCAGCACACAGGGACACAGTGAAAAACTGTTTTTT.

This clonotype was observed a handful of times. The V gene is TRBV18, the J gene TRBJ2-1; 8 positions match TRBD1. The germline V gene encodes CDR1 KGHSH and CDR2 LQKENI. The CDR3 runs 16 residues. J was trimmed by 3 bases and V by 0 bases; bases with no gene match: 4. The CDR3 region has the DNA TGTGCCAGCTCACCACCGACAGGGGCGAGCTACAATGAGCAGTTCTTC. Translated, it gives CASSPPTGASYNEQFF.

This clonotype was detected only a few times. The V and J genes are TRBV24-1 and TRBJ2-3, with a possible D match to TRBD2 (6 bases). Between the trimmed V and J ends, which lost 5 bases and 7 bases, there was a span of 15 bases. The CDR3 contains 14 residues. Germline CDR1 and CDR2: KGHDR and SFDVKD. The CDR3 sequence is CATSVETRTNTQYF. For the CDR3, the DNA is TGTGCCACCAGTGTGGAGACTAGAACGAATACGCAGTATTTT.

This clonotype has more than one count but fewer than ten. V and J are TRBV7-9 and TRBJ2-7; 7 nucleotides align to TRBD1. After removal of 5 bases from V and 0 bases from J, the junction contained 4 bases not matched to a gene. This CDR3 has 14 amino acids. Germline assignment: CDR1 SEHNR and CDR2 FQNEAQ (reference sequence). CDR3 loop: CASSPTGNSYEQYF. For the CDR3, the DNA is TGTGCCAGCAGCCCGACAGGGAACTCCTACGAGCAGTACTTC.

This clonotype was observed once. Sequence at one end of the junction differs from germline and may be a read error. The rearrangement joins TRBV27 to TRBJ1-1; D gene ambiguous. CDR1 and CDR2 from the germline V gene are MNHEY and SMNVEV (reference sequence). CDR3 length equals 19 residues. CDR3 protein: CTSSSVRLFLGGRNTEAFF. CDR3 coding DNA: TGCACCAGCAGTTCGGTGCGACTCTTCCTGGGCGGGAGGAACACTGAAGCTTTCTTT.

This clonotype was detected a few times. In DNA, the CDR3 is TGCGCCAGCAGCCAGGGACATGGGTCCTACTATGGCTACACCTTC. Protein: CASSQGHGSYYGYTF. The chain recombines TRBV4-1 with TRBJ1-2; perhaps TRBD1 as D (6 bases). In germline, CDR1 is MGHRA, CDR2 YSYEKL. The CDR3 covers 15 residues. V lost 3 bases and J 3 bases, leaving 14 bases between the germline ends.

The table lists this clonotype with a few counts. The chain uses TRBV12-3 or TRBV12-4 and TRBJ2-1; D not certain. The CDR3 sequence is 14 residues long. Trimming stripped 5 bases from V and 6 bases from J, with 14 bases between. CDR3 region: CASSTEIRRNEQFF. The CDR3, as DNA: TGTGCCAGCAGTACAGAAATTCGGCGCAATGAGCAGTTCTTC.

The chain is built from TRBV20-1 and TRBJ1-2; 12 bases agree with TRBD1. Looked up from germline, CDR1 is DFQATT and CDR2 is SNEGSKA (reference sequence). Trimming took 6 bases from V and 4 from J; bases not matched to a gene: 15. The CDR3 runs 17 residues. The CDR3 spells CSAFKPTGTGGFYGYTF. CDR3 DNA: TGCAGTGCCTTTAAACCTACCGGGACAGGGGGCTTCTATGGCTACACCTTC.

The V and J genes are TRBV4-1 and TRBJ1-5; 9 bases are shared with TRBD1. This CDR3 has 15 residues. J lost 4 bases, V lost 6 bases, and 7 bases had no gene match. The germline CDR1 and CDR2 sequences are MGHRA and YSYEKL. The DNA of the CDR3 is TGCGCCAGCAGGGATACAGGGGGCCCTAATCAGCCCCAGCATTTT. It specifies CASRDTGGPNQPQHF.

This clonotype was seen a few times. The chain carries TRBV5-1 and TRBJ2-3, with 11 bases lining up with TRBD1. The germline V gene has CDR1 SGHRS and CDR2 YFSETQ. The ends lost 4 bases at V and 5 bases at J; junction bases unmatched: 6. This CDR3 spans 15 amino acids. CDR3 amino acids: CASSTGQGEVDTQYF. CDR3 bases: TGCGCCAGCAGCACGGGACAGGGGGAAGTAGATACGCAGTATTTT.

Here the CDR3 reads CATRGTSGSYEQYF. Here the CDR3 DNA reads TGTGCCACCAGGGGGACTAGCGGGAGCTACGAGCAGTACTTC. The chain uses TRBV15 and TRBJ2-7, with 14 bases matching TRBD2. Germline values: CDR1 LNHNV, CDR2 YYDKDF (reference sequence). J lost 3 bases, V lost 6 bases, and 1 base had no gene match. The CDR3 loop spans 14 amino acids.

This clonotype turned up a few times. This chain uses TRBV29-1 with TRBJ2-7; possible D gene TRBD2, 6 bases. Trimming removed 7 bases at V and 5 bases at J, with 18 bases between. In germline, CDR1 is SQVTM, CDR2 ANQGSEA. The CDR3 totals 13 residues. The CDR3 region has the DNA TGCAGCGCGGAGGGCCCCGGCAAAGACGAGCAGTACTTC. It translates to CSAEGPGKDEQYF.

This clonotype was seen a few times. The V gene is TRBV5-1, the J gene TRBJ1-4; no clear D gene. Trimming cost V 2 bases and J 7 bases, with 12 bases left between them. Germline assignment: CDR1 SGHRS and CDR2 YFSETQ. The CDR3 totals 14 residues. CDR3 region: CASSLSGSSEKLFF. The CDR3 DNA follows: TGCGCCAGCAGCTTATCGGGTAGCAGTGAAAAACTGTTTTTT.

The chain links TRBV11-2 to TRBJ1-1; tentatively, D is TRBD1 (5 bases). Germline V gene sequence: CDR1 SGHAT, CDR2 FQNNGV. The CDR3 is 14 amino acids. V lost 6 bases to trimming and J lost 2 bases, with 13 bases between them. The CDR3 DNA reads TGTGCCAGCAGGGGATCGGGGGTTAACACTGAAGCTTTCTTT. Translated: CASRGSGVNTEAFF.

The genes are TRBV5-1 and TRBJ2-3; 7 bases line up with TRBD1. CDR1 and CDR2 (germline): SGHRS, YFSETQ. V lost 5 bases and J lost 0; bases outside the gene matches: 15. CDR3 size: 18 residues. The CDR3, as DNA: TGCGCCAGCAGTACCCGAGGGGGCCTTACAACTAGCACAGATACGCAGTATTTT. Translating gives CASSTRGGLTTSTDTQYF.

This chain links TRBV20-1 with TRBJ2-3; D is ambiguous. V was clipped by 1 base and J by 5 bases, with 13 bases between them. Germline CDR1 and CDR2: DFQATT and SNEGSKA (reference sequence). The CDR3 spans 14 residues. The CDR3 is CSARAELKRDTQYF. The DNA of the CDR3 is TGCAGTGCTAGAGCTGAACTAAAGAGAGATACGCAGTATTTT.

This clonotype was seen a few times. The chain carries TRBV9 and TRBJ2-1; possible D gene TRBD1, 6 bases. Germline CDR1 is SGDLS and CDR2 is YYNGEE. The CDR3 contains 13 residues. Trimming took off 4 bases at V and 9 bases at J, with 14 bases between the two ends. CDR3 bases: TGTGCCAGCAGCACCGAGGGGGTCGGTGAGCAGTTCTTC. This encodes CASSTEGVGEQFF.

This chain uses TRBV11-1 with TRBJ2-7; 10 bases map to TRBD2. Germline trimming cut 3 bases from V and 0 bases from J; bases unmatched to any gene: 11. The CDR3 has 18 amino acids. Germline values: CDR1 SGHAT, CDR2 FQDESV (reference sequence). In nucleotides, the CDR3 is TGTGCCAGCAGCTTTGAGGGTCTAGCGGGGGTAAGCTCCTACGAGCAGTACTTC. Its protein product is CASSFEGLAGVSSYEQYF.

The rearrangement joins TRBV6-1 to TRBJ2-7; D perhaps matches TRBD2 (6 bases). V shed 3 bases and J shed 4 bases, with 13 bases lying between them. This CDR3 spans 14 amino acids. CDR1 is MNHNS, CDR2 SASEGT, per germline. CDR3 protein: CASSDFGSGYEQYF. The CDR3 nucleotides are TGTGCCAGCAGTGATTTCGGGAGCGGTTACGAGCAGTACTTC.